These T cell receptor beta chains were read from a single sample in a study of shared clonotypes between healthy human individuals. Sequenced by immunoSEQ multiplex PCR; TCRdb stores in-frame clones only, minus some. Of about 600,000 clones detected, approximately 97% appear once; the ten largest clones hold about 0.06%. What was sequenced was naive CD4+ T cells sorted from blood. The receptors stem from a woman aged 25 to 45 in good health. Each CDR3 is given without its conserved first and last residue. Fields, in order: V gene, J gene, CDR3 protein.

TRBV20-1	TRBJ1-1	SARLWSEAF
TRBV30	TRBJ2-7	AWSVLRAAAGEQY
TRBV18	TRBJ2-3	ASSTRQGATDTQY
TRBV18	TRBJ1-1	ASSPRSGETEAF
TRBV7-8	TRBJ1-1	ATYTRDVNTEAF
TRBV18	TRBJ2-3	ASSPPRGGTDTQY
TRBV19	TRBJ1-4	ASSISTAGRNEKLF
TRBV28	TRBJ1-1	ASSLFKTANTEAF
TRBV11-2	TRBJ2-7	ASSLSNSRYGEQY
TRBV13	TRBJ2-7	ASSPRNYEQY
TRBV27	TRBJ1-5	ASSVDRRNQPQH
TRBV11-2	TRBJ2-7	ASSLPSSYEQY
TRBV6-1	TRBJ2-1	ASSEAGRGGRNEQF
TRBV19	TRBJ2-1	ASSEGPPSLYSNEQF
TRBV5-1	TRBJ2-3	ASSLFRDPTPTDTQY
TRBV6-1	TRBJ1-5	ASRESRVRGNQPQH
TRBV18	TRBJ2-7	ASSQMGQFMDEQY
TRBV6-1	TRBJ2-1	ASSDPRDTLWDEQF
TRBV5-8	TRBJ1-4	ASSKRPSAGWNEKLF
TRBV4-1	TRBJ2-7	ASSQVDLQAIIHEQY
TRBV6-6	TRBJ2-3	ASSSPKSGADTQY
TRBV19	TRBJ2-1	ASRTSGSYNEQF
TRBV7-9	TRBJ2-1	ASSIGLGPSNEQF
TRBV6-4	TRBJ2-3	ASIQREEGTSPTDTQY
TRBV5-1	TRBJ1-4	ASSFTGTGIEKLF
TRBV9	TRBJ1-3	ASSTWEISGNTIY
TRBV18	TRBJ1-2	ASSPPGQGRGGYT
TRBV29-1	TRBJ1-2	SVSVPGGGYT
TRBV2	TRBJ1-2	ASGQGYGYT
TRBV29-1	TRBJ1-1	SVERGVGTEAF
TRBV19	TRBJ2-1	ASSIGPGSVGQF
TRBV15	TRBJ2-3	ATSRVGGDTQY
TRBV28	TRBJ1-2	ASSSDSEVYGYT
TRBV4-3	TRBJ2-7	ASSQHGIYGQY
TRBV6-5	TRBJ1-4	ASSYTAQGTNEKLF
TRBV25-1	TRBJ1-3	ASSEWADRGNTIY
TRBV9	TRBJ2-1	ASSVTSGSSYNEQF
TRBV9	TRBJ2-2	ASSVGFSGAPGELF
TRBV11-2	TRBJ1-3	ASSLVLTDSGNTIY
TRBV28	TRBJ1-2	ASGEPTGNYGYT
TRBV7-2	TRBJ2-1	ASSLALGGQGILGRNEQF
TRBV4-1	TRBJ1-5	ASSQIHRGISNQPQH
TRBV10-1	TRBJ1-1	ASSESAVNTEAF
TRBV25-1	NA	ASSGGGLAGGPLAEQY